One T cell receptor beta chain is described in this entry. As yet, its antigen is unknown. This CDR3 contains 15 residues. Germline CDR1 SGHAT, CDR2 FQNNGV. V was shortened by 1 base and J by 4 bases, with 10 bases between the two germline ends. 13 Jbeta primers and 60 Vbeta primers were used for the PCR. The assay was immunoSEQ multiplex PCR, and TCRdb's table has in-frame clones only and misses some. Of just under 150,000 clones in the sample, around 80% are singletons; the top ten hold under 3.5%. The data stem from a study of cytomegalovirus exposure and HLA in healthy donors. Regarding the study as a whole: Specificity for CMV antigens was confirmed in vitro for a few of the CMV-associated chains.

This TCR was recovered from a woman aged 25-40 years in good health and CMV-seronegative. V is TRBV11-2 and J is TRBJ2-2, with a tentative D call TRBD1 (5 bases). The source material was PBMCs. Written as DNA, the CDR3 is TGTGCCAGCAGCTTAGTAGGGGAACCCACCGGGGAGCTGTTTTTT. It specifies CASSLVGEPTGELFF.